This TCR beta chain was found in a study of blood T cell repertoires in COVID-19. As for the study in general: Samples of COVID-19 (acute and convalescent) were obtained from the United States, Italy and Spain.

Trimming took 2 bases from V and 9 from J, leaving 12 bases between them. The CDR3 is made up of 12 amino acids. CDR1 is SGHTS and CDR2 is YDEGEE in the germline V gene. TCRdb keeps only in-frame clones here, not all; method: immunoSEQ multiplex PCR. Among approximately 490,000 clones listed, about nine tenths were seen once. J is TRBJ2-7 and V is TRBV5-8; D is perhaps TRBD1 (6 bases). This sequence was found in a woman aged 18-35 years who had recovered from COVID-19. What was sequenced was PBMCs or T cells enriched from blood (not recorded which). Written as DNA, the CDR3 is TGTGCCAGCAGCTTCAGATTCAGGGGGCAGTACTTC. This codes for CASSFRFRGQYF.